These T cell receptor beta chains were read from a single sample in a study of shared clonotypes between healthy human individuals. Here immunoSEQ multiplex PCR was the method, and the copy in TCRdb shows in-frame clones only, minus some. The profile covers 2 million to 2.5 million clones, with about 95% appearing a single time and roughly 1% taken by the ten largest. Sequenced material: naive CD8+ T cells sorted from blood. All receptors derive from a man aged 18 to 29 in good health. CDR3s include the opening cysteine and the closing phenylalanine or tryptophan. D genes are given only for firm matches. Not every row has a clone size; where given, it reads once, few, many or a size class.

CDR3aa: CASGEEGREQYF
CDR3nt: TGTGCCAGCGGGGAGGAGGGTAGGGAGCAGTACTTC
v_gene: TRBV5-4
j_gene: TRBJ2-7
abundance: -
d_gene: -

CDR3aa: CASSVDQTSTYNEQFF
CDR3nt: TGTGCCAGCAGCGTAGATCAGACCTCGACCTACAATGAGCAGTTCTTC
v_gene: TRBV9
j_gene: TRBJ2-1
abundance: -
d_gene: -

CDR3aa: CASSSRDRGRRQPQHF
CDR3nt: TGTGCCAGCAGCTCCCGGGACAGGGGGCGACGACAGCCCCAGCATTTT
v_gene: TRBV5-6
j_gene: TRBJ1-5
abundance: once
d_gene: TRBD1

CDR3aa: CASSSWTGTDTQYF
CDR3nt: TGTGCCAGCAGCTCGTGGACCGGCACAGATACGCAGTATTTT
v_gene: TRBV7-9
j_gene: TRBJ2-3
abundance: once
d_gene: -

CDR3aa: CASSLRANTEAFF
CDR3nt: TGCGCCAGCAGCCTAAGGGCGAACACTGAAGCTTTCTTT
v_gene: TRBV4-1
j_gene: TRBJ1-1
abundance: -
d_gene: -

CDR3aa: CASEGVGELFF
CDR3nt: TGTGCCAGCGAGGGGGTCGGGGAGCTGTTTTTT
v_gene: TRBV9
j_gene: TRBJ2-2
abundance: -
d_gene: -

CDR3aa: CASSSSPSNYGYTF
CDR3nt: TGTGCCAGCAGTTCCAGTCCTTCTAACTATGGCTACACCTTC
v_gene: TRBV28
j_gene: TRBJ1-2
abundance: few
d_gene: -

CDR3aa: CATRTEYNEQFF
CDR3nt: TGCGCCACCCGGACAGAGTACAATGAGCAGTTCTTC
v_gene: TRBV5-1
j_gene: TRBJ2-1
abundance: -
d_gene: -

CDR3aa: CASSYSPGQPGTEAFF
CDR3nt: TGTGCCAGCAGTTATTCCCCGGGCCAACCGGGGACTGAAGCTTTCTTT
v_gene: TRBV6-5
j_gene: TRBJ1-1
abundance: -
d_gene: -

CDR3aa: CASSSGLVAFF
CDR3nt: TGCGCCAGCAGTTCAGGGTTGGTAGCTTTCTTT
v_gene: TRBV5-1
j_gene: TRBJ1-1
abundance: once
d_gene: -

CDR3aa: CAWSGQGTYIQYF
CDR3nt: TGTGCCTGGAGTGGACAGGGGACGTACATTCAGTACTTC
v_gene: TRBV30
j_gene: TRBJ2-4
abundance: -
d_gene: TRBD1

CDR3aa: CASRRMGNSNQPQHF
CDR3nt: TGTGCCAGCAGAAGAATGGGTAATAGCAATCAGCCCCAGCATTTT
v_gene: TRBV6-5
j_gene: TRBJ1-5
abundance: -
d_gene: -

CDR3aa: CASSQGSGPSYEQYF
CDR3nt: TGCGCCAGCAGCCAAGGCAGCGGTCCCTCCTACGAGCAGTACTTC
v_gene: TRBV4-3
j_gene: TRBJ2-7
abundance: -
d_gene: -

CDR3aa: CASSVGPTGAGELFF
CDR3nt: TGTGCCAGCAGCGTAGGTCCGACAGGGGCCGGGGAGCTGTTTTTT
v_gene: TRBV9
j_gene: TRBJ2-2
abundance: -
d_gene: TRBD1

CDR3aa: CASSLAIQISETQYF
CDR3nt: TGTGCCAGCAGCTTAGCGATACAGATATCGGAGACCCAGTACTTC
v_gene: TRBV7-9
j_gene: TRBJ2-5
abundance: -
d_gene: -

CDR3aa: CASSPPGPLGAYEQYF
CDR3nt: TGTGCCAGCTCACCACCCGGACCACTAGGAGCCTACGAGCAGTACTTC
v_gene: TRBV18
j_gene: TRBJ2-7
abundance: -
d_gene: -

CDR3aa: CAWTRGRYGYTF
CDR3nt: TGTGCCTGGACAAGGGGCAGATATGGCTACACCTTC
v_gene: TRBV30
j_gene: TRBJ1-2
abundance: -
d_gene: -

CDR3aa: CASSEAVTGSEAFF
CDR3nt: TGTGCCAGCAGTGAAGCAGTCACAGGGTCTGAAGCTTTCTTT
v_gene: TRBV6-1
j_gene: TRBJ1-1
abundance: -
d_gene: -

CDR3aa: CASSSGTLEQFF
CDR3nt: TGTGCCAGCAGCTCCGGGACACTTGAGCAGTTCTTC
v_gene: TRBV6-5
j_gene: TRBJ2-1
abundance: -
d_gene: -

CDR3aa: CAWSVGSGGYEQYF
CDR3nt: TGTGCCTGGAGTGTCGGCAGCGGGGGGTACGAGCAGTACTTC
v_gene: TRBV30
j_gene: TRBJ2-7
abundance: -
d_gene: TRBD2

CDR3aa: CASRPEPGAANYGYTF
CDR3nt: TGTGCCAGTAGGCCGGAACCAGGGGCAGCTAACTATGGCTACACCTTC
v_gene: TRBV19
j_gene: TRBJ1-2
abundance: once
d_gene: -

CDR3aa: CASSPGTYGYTF
CDR3nt: TGTGCCAGCTCACCAGGGACTTATGGCTACACCTTC
v_gene: TRBV18
j_gene: TRBJ1-2
abundance: -
d_gene: -

CDR3aa: CASSPGTGAVGYTF
CDR3nt: TGTGCCAGCAGTCCCGGGACAGGGGCAGTTGGCTACACCTTC
v_gene: TRBV28
j_gene: TRBJ1-2
abundance: -
d_gene: TRBD1

CDR3aa: CASSGQGSYEQYF
CDR3nt: TGTGCCAGCAGCGGACAGGGGTCCTACGAGCAGTACTTC
v_gene: TRBV6-6
j_gene: TRBJ2-7
abundance: -
d_gene: TRBD1

CDR3aa: CASGDMNTEAFF
CDR3nt: TGTGCCAGTGGGGATATGAACACTGAAGCTTTCTTT
v_gene: TRBV6-5
j_gene: TRBJ1-1
abundance: -
d_gene: -

CDR3aa: CASKMSGGLDTQYF
CDR3nt: TGTGCCAGCAAGATGTCGGGAGGTTTAGATACGCAGTATTTT
v_gene: TRBV2
j_gene: TRBJ2-3
abundance: once
d_gene: TRBD2

CDR3aa: CASSLASASYEQYF
CDR3nt: TGTGCCAGCAGCTTAGCCTCGGCAAGCTACGAGCAGTACTTC
v_gene: TRBV11-2
j_gene: TRBJ2-7
abundance: -
d_gene: -

CDR3aa: CASSLAGAVYEQYF
CDR3nt: TGCGCCAGCAGCTTGGCAGGGGCGGTATACGAGCAGTACTTC
v_gene: TRBV5-1
j_gene: TRBJ2-7
abundance: -
d_gene: -

CDR3aa: CASSERLGETQYF
CDR3nt: TGTGCCAGCAGCGAACGACTAGGGGAGACCCAGTACTTC
v_gene: TRBV13
j_gene: TRBJ2-5
abundance: -
d_gene: -

CDR3aa: CASSYNGDYGYTF
CDR3nt: TGTGCCAGCAGTTACAATGGGGACTATGGCTACACCTTC
v_gene: TRBV6-5
j_gene: TRBJ1-2
abundance: -
d_gene: -

CDR3aa: CASSQANSLTGELFF
CDR3nt: TGCGCCAGCAGCCAAGCAAATAGCCTCACCGGGGAGCTGTTTTTT
v_gene: TRBV4-1
j_gene: TRBJ2-2
abundance: -
d_gene: -

CDR3aa: CASSLEGLPDTQYF
CDR3nt: TGTGCCAGCAGCTTGGAGGGGCTCCCAGATACGCAGTATTTT
v_gene: TRBV13
j_gene: TRBJ2-3
abundance: -
d_gene: -

CDR3aa: CASSQDSSLATDTQYF
CDR3nt: TGCGCCAGCAGCCAGGATAGCTCGCTAGCTACAGATACGCAGTATTTT
v_gene: TRBV4-1
j_gene: TRBJ2-3
abundance: -
d_gene: -

CDR3aa: CASSLTDPGEQYF
CDR3nt: TGTGCCAGCAGCTTGACCGACCCAGGGGAGCAGTACTTC
v_gene: TRBV5-6
j_gene: TRBJ2-7
abundance: -
d_gene: -

CDR3aa: CASSSGQGHNEQYF
CDR3nt: TGTGCCAGCAGTTCAGGGCAGGGTCACAACGAGCAGTACTTC
v_gene: TRBV27
j_gene: TRBJ2-7
abundance: -
d_gene: -

CDR3aa: CAISSPQISYNEQFF
CDR3nt: TGTGCCATCAGTTCCCCCCAGATCTCCTACAATGAGCAGTTCTTC
v_gene: TRBV10-3
j_gene: TRBJ2-1
abundance: -
d_gene: -

CDR3aa: CASSPPNGNTGELFF
CDR3nt: TGTGCCAGCAGCCCCCCGAACGGGAACACCGGGGAGCTGTTTTTT
v_gene: TRBV7-6
j_gene: TRBJ2-2
abundance: -
d_gene: -

CDR3aa: CASSFDSSTDTQYF
CDR3nt: TGTGCCAGCAGTTTTGACTCTAGCACAGATACGCAGTATTTT
v_gene: TRBV6-6
j_gene: TRBJ2-3
abundance: -
d_gene: -

CDR3aa: CASEGARYGYTF
CDR3nt: TGTGCCAGTGAGGGGGCGCGGTATGGCTACACCTTC
v_gene: TRBV6-1
j_gene: TRBJ1-2
abundance: -
d_gene: TRBD1

CDR3aa: CASSITGGNYGYTF
CDR3nt: TGTGCCAGTAGTATTACCGGGGGAAACTATGGCTACACCTTC
v_gene: TRBV19
j_gene: TRBJ1-2
abundance: -
d_gene: -

CDR3aa: CAWSLAGEKTQYF
CDR3nt: TGTGCCTGGAGTCTAGCGGGAGAAAAGACCCAGTACTTC
v_gene: TRBV30
j_gene: TRBJ2-5
abundance: -
d_gene: TRBD2

CDR3aa: CARSSIDYGYTF
CDR3nt: TGCGCCCGGAGTAGTATTGACTATGGCTACACCTTC
v_gene: TRBV10-1
j_gene: TRBJ1-2
abundance: -
d_gene: -

CDR3aa: CASSVDREGGTEAFF
CDR3nt: TGTGCCAGTAGTGTCGACAGGGAAGGAGGCACTGAAGCTTTCTTT
v_gene: TRBV19
j_gene: TRBJ1-1
abundance: -
d_gene: TRBD1

CDR3aa: CASSLQDLGTEAFF
CDR3nt: TGCGCCAGCAGCTTACAGGATCTGGGCACTGAAGCTTTCTTT
v_gene: TRBV5-1
j_gene: TRBJ1-1
abundance: -
d_gene: -

CDR3aa: CASSLLAGDEEQYF
CDR3nt: TGTGCCAGCAGTTTGCTAGCGGGGGACGAGGAGCAGTACTTC
v_gene: TRBV6-5
j_gene: TRBJ2-7
abundance: -
d_gene: TRBD2

CDR3aa: CASSENPRGLSTDTQYF
CDR3nt: TGTGCCAGCAGTGAAAACCCCCGGGGGCTAAGCACAGATACGCAGTATTTT
v_gene: TRBV2
j_gene: TRBJ2-3
abundance: once
d_gene: -

CDR3aa: CASSLERERYEQYF
CDR3nt: TGTGCCAGCAGCTTAGAACGGGAGAGATACGAGCAGTACTTC
v_gene: TRBV7-9
j_gene: TRBJ2-7
abundance: -
d_gene: -

CDR3aa: CASSPRWGADYGYTF
CDR3nt: TGTGCCAGCAGCCCCCGGTGGGGGGCGGACTATGGCTACACCTTC
v_gene: TRBV11-2
j_gene: TRBJ1-2
abundance: once
d_gene: -

CDR3aa: CASSFSSGILYEQYF
CDR3nt: TGTGCCAGCAGCTTCTCTAGCGGGATATTGTACGAGCAGTACTTC
v_gene: TRBV7-9
j_gene: TRBJ2-7
abundance: -
d_gene: TRBD2

CDR3aa: CASSVAGLAGALQGGELFF
CDR3nt: TGTGCCAGCAGCGTAGCGGGACTAGCGGGGGCCCTGCAGGGCGGGGAGCTGTTTTTT
v_gene: TRBV9
j_gene: TRBJ2-2
abundance: -
d_gene: TRBD2

CDR3aa: CASSAGETYGYTF
CDR3nt: TGTGCCAGCAGTGCCGGCGAGACCTATGGCTACACCTTC
v_gene: TRBV2
j_gene: TRBJ1-2
abundance: -
d_gene: -

CDR3aa: CASSPLAGGGVFEYYGYTF
CDR3nt: TGTGCCAGCAGCCCCTTGGCGGGAGGGGGCGTTTTCGAATACTATGGCTACACCTTC
v_gene: TRBV7-8
j_gene: TRBJ1-2
abundance: -
d_gene: TRBD1

CDR3aa: CASSGRWGFSYEQYF
CDR3nt: TGTGCCAGCAGTGGTCGGTGGGGGTTTTCCTACGAGCAGTACTTC
v_gene: TRBV2
j_gene: TRBJ2-7
abundance: -
d_gene: -

CDR3aa: CAGSQVGQGPYGYTF
CDR3nt: TGCGCCGGCAGCCAAGTGGGACAGGGGCCCTATGGCTACACCTTC
v_gene: TRBV4-1
j_gene: TRBJ1-2
abundance: -
d_gene: TRBD1

CDR3aa: CASSRGGHEQFF
CDR3nt: TGTGCCAGCAGCCGGGGGGGCCATGAGCAGTTCTTC
v_gene: TRBV9
j_gene: TRBJ2-1
abundance: once
d_gene: TRBD2

CDR3aa: CASSISASRPYEQYF
CDR3nt: TGTGCCAGTAGTATATCGGCCAGTAGGCCCTACGAGCAGTACTTC
v_gene: TRBV19
j_gene: TRBJ2-7
abundance: -
d_gene: -

CDR3aa: CAWSSSGGSEAFF
CDR3nt: TGTGCCTGGAGTTCCTCAGGGGGCTCTGAAGCTTTCTTT
v_gene: TRBV30
j_gene: TRBJ1-1
abundance: -
d_gene: TRBD1

CDR3aa: CAWKAGANQETQYF
CDR3nt: TGTGCCTGGAAAGCGGGGGCCAACCAAGAGACCCAGTACTTC
v_gene: TRBV30
j_gene: TRBJ2-5
abundance: -
d_gene: TRBD2

CDR3aa: CASRGFGYQETQYF
CDR3nt: TGTGCCAGCAGGGGCTTCGGGTACCAAGAGACCCAGTACTTC
v_gene: TRBV2
j_gene: TRBJ2-5
abundance: -
d_gene: -